Detailed here is one T cell receptor (beta chain). The source of the sample is a study of blood T cell repertoires in COVID-19. On the study more broadly: Both acute and convalescent COVID-19 samples were obtained from the United States, Italy and Spain. T cells, B-cell-depleted T cells, or PBMCs provided the cDNA or gDNA that served as material.

In the original workflow: How many nucleated cells were present was estimated from reference gene primer amplification. The assay was immunoSEQ multiplex PCR, and TCRdb's table has in-frame clones only and misses some. V, J and clone size were drawn from that table, and D and trimming were deduced from the DNA. The data show about 170,000 clones, about 85% seen once. This CDR3 is 16 amino acids long. The V end lost 0 bases, the J end lost 4 bases, and 15 bases lay between the germline ends. Germline V lookup: CDR1 MNHEY, CDR2 SVGAGI. This chain connects TRBV6-5 to TRBJ1-1, with a possible D match to TRBD1 (5 bases). The TCR sequence derives from a woman aged 80 or over in a cohort sampled during active or convalescent COVID-19. The material sequenced was peripheral blood. The CDR3 bases are TGTGCCAGCAGTTACTCCCTAGGGGTGTATGGCACTGAAGCTTTCTTT. It codes for CASSYSLGVYGTEAFF.